This record concerns one TCR beta chain sequence. The same CDR3 is also encoded by other DNA sequences in this sample. The source of the sample is a study of shared clonotypes between healthy human individuals. As handled by the study authors: Filtering differed for immunoSEQ, which gave only junction sequences without quality scores. TCRdb keeps only in-frame clones here, not all; method: immunoSEQ multiplex PCR. Clonal size and the V and J genes are those of that table, whereas D and trimming came from the DNA. The sample has more than 2,000,000 clones, approximately 94% seen once. Germline values: CDR1 SGHAT, CDR2 FQNNGV. This CDR3 comprises 12 residues. Trimming stripped 5 bases from V and 4 bases from J, with 7 bases between.

V usage is TRBV11-2 and J usage is TRBJ2-3, with no clear D. The sample taken for sequencing was naive CD4+ T cells sorted from blood. As for subset: CD45RA+ positively selected. This TCR was recovered from a man between 18 and 35 years old in good health. CDR3 sequence (DNA): TGTGCCAGCAGCCACGGGCCAGATACGCAGTATTTT. Protein sequence: CASSHGPDTQYF.